This passage covers 6 T cell receptor beta chains from one sample sequenced in a study of neurological immune-mediated disorders. TCRdb re-called the 5' RACE reads with MiXCR, one entry per CDR3 protein. The sample yields approximately 41,000 distinct CDR3 sequences, 14% seen once. Sample: CD4+ T cells from blood. These receptor sequences come from a woman in her sixties or seventies with HTLV-1-associated myelopathy (HAM/TSP).

This clonotype was seen a few times. The V and J genes are TRBV20-1 and TRBJ2-5; D remains ambiguous. CDR1 and CDR2 (germline): DFQATT, SNEGSKA (reference sequence). CDR3 length equals 12 residues. Trimming left V 4 bases short and J 5 bases short, with 11 bases between. The CDR3 region is CSAIDRVETQYF. CDR3 DNA sequence: TGCAGTGCTATCGACCGAGTCGAGACCCAGTACTTC.

This clonotype appeared many times. This chain links TRBV5-1 with TRBJ1-3, with D uncertain. The length of the CDR3 is 16 residues. CDR1 and CDR2 (germline): SGHRS, YFSETQ. With 0 bases removed from V and 0 bases from J, the gap between germline ends came to 10 bases. The CDR3 loop reads CASSLVGSLSGNTIYF. The DNA of the CDR3 is TGCGCCAGCAGCTTGGTGGGCAGTCTCTCTGGAAACACCATATATTTT.

This clonotype was seen many times. The chain joins TRBV29-1 to TRBJ1-1; D not resolved. V lost 4 bases, J lost 3 bases, and 9 bases lay in between. Germline V gene data show CDR1 as SQVTM and CDR2 as ANQGSEA. The CDR3 contains 12 residues. DNA of the CDR3: TGCAGCGTTGGGGAAATGGACACTGAAGCTTTCTTT. This codes for CSVGEMDTEAFF.

This clonotype was recorded many times. The chain uses TRBV10-1 and TRBJ2-3; D gene uncertain. The CDR3 has 12 amino acids. CDR1 is WNHNN and CDR2 is SYGVQD in the germline V gene (reference sequence). Trimming stripped 5 bases from V and 0 bases from J, with 3 bases between. The CDR3 protein is CASSRSTDTQYF. The CDR3 DNA reads as TGCGCCAGCAGTCGGAGCACAGATACGCAGTATTTT.

This clonotype was recorded many times. The chain joins TRBV7-2 to TRBJ1-2; D may be TRBD1 (6 bases). The CDR3 extends over 13 amino acids. In germline, CDR1 is SGHTA, CDR2 FQGNSA. V was shortened by 5 bases and J by 2 bases, with 9 bases between the two germline ends. The CDR3 nucleotides are TGTGCCAGCAGCAGGACAGTGAACTATGGCTACACCTTC. Its translation: CASSRTVNYGYTF. The full variable domain, completed using reference TRBV7-2 and TRBJ1-2, is GAGVSQSPSNKVTEKGKDVELRCDPISGHTALYWYRQSLGQGLEFLIYFQGNSAPDKSGLPSDRFSAERTGGSVSTLTIQRTQQEDSAVYLCASSRTVNYGYTFGSGTRLTVV.

This clonotype was seen at least ten times. This chain uses TRBV2 with TRBJ2-7; no clear D gene. This CDR3 contains 13 residues. Germline V gives CDR1 SNHLY, CDR2 FYNNEI. V lost 4 bases to trimming and J lost 0 bases, with 7 bases between them. The CDR3 sequence: CASSVLDSYEQYF. Written as DNA, the CDR3 is TGTGCCAGCAGTGTTCTCGACTCCTACGAGCAGTACTTC.